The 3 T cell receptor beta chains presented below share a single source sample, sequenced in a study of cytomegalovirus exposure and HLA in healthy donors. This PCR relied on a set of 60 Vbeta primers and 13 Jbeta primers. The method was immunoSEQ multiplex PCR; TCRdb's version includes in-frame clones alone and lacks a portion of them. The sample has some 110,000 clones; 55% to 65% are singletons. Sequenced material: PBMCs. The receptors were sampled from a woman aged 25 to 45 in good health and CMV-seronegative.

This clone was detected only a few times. The CDR3 is CATSRDRATGGSYEQYF. In nucleotides, the CDR3 is TGTGCCACCAGCAGAGATAGGGCGACAGGGGGCTCCTACGAGCAGTACTTC. This sequence joins TRBV15 and TRBJ2-7; 9 bases agree with TRBD1. The CDR3 is made up of 17 amino acids. The germline V gene encodes CDR1 LNHNV and CDR2 YYDKDF (reference sequence). Trimming took 0 bases from V and 0 from J; bases not matched to a gene: 6.

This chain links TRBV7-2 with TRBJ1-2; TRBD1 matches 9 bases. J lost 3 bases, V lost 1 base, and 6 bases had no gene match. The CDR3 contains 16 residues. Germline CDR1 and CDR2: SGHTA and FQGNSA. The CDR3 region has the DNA TGTGCCAGCAGCTTAGGCCGGGACAGGGAGGACTATGGCTACACCTTC. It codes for CASSLGRDREDYGYTF.

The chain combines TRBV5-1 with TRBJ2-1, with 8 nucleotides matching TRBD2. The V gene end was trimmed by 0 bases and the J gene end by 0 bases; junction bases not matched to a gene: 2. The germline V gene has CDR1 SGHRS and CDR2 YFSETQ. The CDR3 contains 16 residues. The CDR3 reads CASSLGLAFSYNEQFF. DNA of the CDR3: TGCGCCAGCAGCTTGGGACTAGCGTTCTCCTACAATGAGCAGTTCTTC. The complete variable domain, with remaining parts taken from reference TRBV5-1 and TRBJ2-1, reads KAGVTQTPRYLIKTRGQQVTLSCSPISGHRSVSWYQQTPGQGLQFLFEYFSETQRNKGNFPGRFSGRQFSNSRSEMNVSTLELGDSALYLCASSLGLAFSYNEQFFGPGTRLTVL.